The T cell receptor beta chain under discussion was sequenced for a study of shared clonotypes between healthy human individuals. Study at large: Every donor yielded three CD4 naive, three CD4 memory, two CD8 naive and one CD8 memory plate.

Evenly divided among several immunoSEQ plates was the genomic DNA of each subset. Some clones are missing from TCRdb's copy, which holds only in-frame ones; the method was immunoSEQ multiplex PCR. Of about 2.1 million clones listed, approximately 92% are singletons. Trimming pared 2 bases from V and 6 bases from J, leaving 7 bases between. The CDR3 length is 12 residues. Germline CDR1 reads MNHEY; CDR2 reads SMNVEV (reference sequence). CD45RO-negative, CCR7-positively selected cells formed the naive CD8 fraction, excluding terminally differentiated effector memory CD45RA+ cells. Those who donated were healthy HIV-negative adults, with no recent acute infections or vaccinations reported. All the donors were Caucasian adults who lived in Nashville, Tennessee.

This receptor was obtained from a man aged 18-30 years in good health. Some clones in this sample may be carry-over from other donors' samples. The chain has TRBV27 and TRBJ1-2; no clear D gene. The material sequenced was naive CD8+ T cells from PBMCs. The chain's CDR3 is CASSLIGNGYTF. The CDR3 nucleotides are TGTGCCAGCAGTTTAATAGGGAATGGCTACACCTTC.